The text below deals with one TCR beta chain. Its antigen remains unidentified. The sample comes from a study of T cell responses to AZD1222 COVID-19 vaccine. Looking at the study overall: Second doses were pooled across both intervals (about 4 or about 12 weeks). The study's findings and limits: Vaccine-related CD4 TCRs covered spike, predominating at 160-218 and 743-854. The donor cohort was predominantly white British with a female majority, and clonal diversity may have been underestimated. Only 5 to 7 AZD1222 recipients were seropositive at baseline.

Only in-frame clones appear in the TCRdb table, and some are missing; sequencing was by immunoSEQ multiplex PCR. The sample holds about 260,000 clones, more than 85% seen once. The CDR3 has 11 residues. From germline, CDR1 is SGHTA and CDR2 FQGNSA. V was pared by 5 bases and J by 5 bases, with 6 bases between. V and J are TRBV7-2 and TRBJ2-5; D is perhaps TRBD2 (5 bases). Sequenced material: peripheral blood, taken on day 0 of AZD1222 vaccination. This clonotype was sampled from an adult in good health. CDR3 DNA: TGTGCCAGCAGCCCGGGGGAGACCCAGTACTTC. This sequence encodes CASSPGETQYF.